This entry lists 22 T cell receptor beta chains sequenced from one sample in a study of blood T cell repertoires in COVID-19. Clones were sequenced by immunoSEQ multiplex PCR, and TCRdb holds only the in-frame ones, with some missing. The sample contains over 200,000 clones, under 90% of which appear only once. The material sequenced was PBMCs or T cells enriched from blood (not recorded which). The receptor set was obtained from a young man who had recovered from COVID-19.

The V gene is TRBV21-1, the J gene TRBJ1-4. TRBV21-1 is marked as a pseudogene. The CDR3 sequence is 16 residues long. In DNA form, the CDR3 reads TGTGCCAGCAGCATTATGAGGGACTTCTGTAATGAAAAACTGTTTTTT. Translated: CASSIMRDFCNEKLFF.

The chain has TRBV4-1 and TRBJ1-2; tentative D call: TRBD1 (6 bases). Trimming pared 1 base from V and 0 bases from J, leaving 9 bases between. Germline assignment: CDR1 MGHRA and CDR2 YSYEKL. The CDR3 totals 15 residues. The CDR3 bases are TGCGCCAGCAGCCAAGGGGGGCTTCCTAACTATGGCTACACCTTC. Its protein product is CASSQGGLPNYGYTF.

This chain links TRBV5-1 with TRBJ2-1; weak D call: TRBD1 (6 bases). V gave up 2 bases and J gave up 3 bases, with 15 bases separating them. The CDR3 is 16 residues long. Germline V lookup: CDR1 SGHRS, CDR2 YFSETQ. CDR3 in DNA: TGCGCCAGCAGCTTTACAGGGTCCCAACTCTACAATGAGCAGTTCTTC. It encodes CASSFTGSQLYNEQFF.

The chain combines TRBV20-1 with TRBJ1-1, with no clear D. Germline assignment: CDR1 DFQATT and CDR2 SNEGSKA (reference sequence). This CDR3 comprises 11 residues. With 3 bases removed from V and 3 bases from J, the gap between germline ends came to 5 bases. CDR3: CSAREYTEAFF. DNA of the CDR3: TGCAGTGCTAGGGAGTACACTGAAGCTTTCTTT.

This chain uses TRBV28 with TRBJ2-7, with 8 bases lining up with TRBD2. CDR1 MDHEN and CDR2 SYDVKM come from the germline V gene. CDR3 length equals 15 residues. V was pared by 6 bases and J by 0 bases, with 7 bases of the junction left unmatched. Here the CDR3 reads CASRHGTRVSYEQYF. The CDR3 DNA sequence: TGTGCCAGCAGGCACGGGACTAGAGTCTCCTACGAGCAGTACTTC. Full variable domain (remainder filled in from reference TRBV28 and TRBJ2-7): DVKVTQSSRYLVKRTGEKVFLECVQDMDHENMFWYRQDPGLGLRLIYFSYDVKMKEKGDIPEGYSVSREKKERFSLILESASTNQTSMYLCASRHGTRVSYEQYFGPGTRLTVT.

This clone has a single count. The V call is TRBV5-1, the J call TRBJ2-5; 8 bases map to TRBD2. From germline, CDR1 is SGHRS and CDR2 YFSETQ. This CDR3 contains 17 residues. The J segment lost 1 base and the V segment lost 0 bases, leaving 8 bases of the junction unmatched. The DNA for the CDR3 is TGCGCCAGCAGCTTGGGGTCGGGGGGGACTAGCCAAGAGACCCAGTACTTC. It specifies CASSLGSGGTSQETQYF. The variable domain in full, completed from reference TRBV5-1 and TRBJ2-5, reads KAGVTQTPRYLIKTRGQQVTLSCSPISGHRSVSWYQQTPGQGLQFLFEYFSETQRNKGNFPGRFSGRQFSNSRSEMNVSTLELGDSALYLCASSLGSGGTSQETQYFGPGTRLLVL.

This sequence joins TRBV27 and TRBJ2-7, with TRBD2 identical over 12 bases. CDR1 is MNHEY, CDR2 SMNVEV, per germline (reference sequence). The CDR3 is 15 residues long. After removal of 5 bases from V and 3 bases from J, the junction contained 5 bases not matched to a gene. CDR3 in DNA: TGTGCCAGCAGTAACCCGGGACTAGCGGGCTACGAGCAGTACTTC. Residues: CASSNPGLAGYEQYF.

The chain has TRBV18 and TRBJ2-7, with 8 positions matching TRBD2. The V and J ends lost 6 bases and 1 base, in that order; junction bases with no gene match: 5. The CDR3 totals 14 residues. Germline V gene data show CDR1 as KGHSH and CDR2 as LQKENI. The CDR3 bases are TGTGCCAGCTCCGACGGGGGGGGGTCCTACGAGCAGTACTTC. It codes for CASSDGGGSYEQYF.

This rearrangement joins TRBV19 to TRBJ2-1; D unclear. From germline, CDR1 is LNHDA and CDR2 SQIVND (reference sequence). The CDR3 is 16 amino acids. V lost 3 bases and J 0 bases, leaving 12 bases between the germline ends. The DNA of the CDR3 is TGTGCCAGTAGTATGGTACATCGGAGCTCCTACAATGAGCAGTTCTTC. Encoded protein: CASSMVHRSSYNEQFF.

This sequence joins TRBV11-2 and TRBJ2-2, with 10 positions matching TRBD1. This CDR3 is built from 16 residues. V gave up 4 bases and J gave up 5 bases; unmatched junction bases: 7. The germline V gene has CDR1 SGHAT and CDR2 FQNNGV. Here the CDR3 DNA reads TGTGCCAGCAGCTCTCTGGGACAGGGGAGGACCGGGGAGCTGTTTTTT. Translated, it gives CASSSLGQGRTGELFF.

A remark on this clone: Other DNA variants within this sample encode the same CDR3. The chain employs TRBV15 and TRBJ2-7; D not certain. V was shortened by 0 bases and J by 1 base, with 4 bases between the two germline ends. The CDR3 spans 13 residues. Germline loops: CDR1 LNHNV, CDR2 YYDKDF (reference sequence). CDR3 coding DNA: TGTGCCACCAGCAGAGATCCGTCCTACGAGCAGTACTTC. This encodes CATSRDPSYEQYF.

The sample holds a few counts of this clone. CDR3 bases: TGTGCCTGGAGCCTAACGCGGGACACTGAAGCTTTCTTT. Its translation: CAWSLTRDTEAFF. J is TRBJ1-1 and V is TRBV30; D ambiguous. Germline V lookup: CDR1 GTSNPN, CDR2 SVGIG (reference sequence). The CDR3 has 13 residues. V was shortened by 3 bases and J by 3 bases, with 11 bases between the two germline ends.

V gene TRBV5-1 combines with J gene TRBJ1-5, with D possibly being TRBD1 (6 bases). CDR1 and CDR2 (germline): SGHRS, YFSETQ. Trimming left V 4 bases short and J 9 bases short, with 23 bases between. The CDR3 has 16 residues. CDR3 DNA sequence: TGCGCCAGCAGCCCGGGGGGGGCGAACCAACAGGGGCCCCAGCATTTT. The encoded protein is CASSPGGANQQGPQHF.

CDR3 sequence: CASSTGQTLTNEKLFF. The CDR3 DNA sequence: TGTGCCAGTAGTACAGGACAAACTTTAACTAATGAAAAACTGTTTTTT. The chain carries TRBV19 and TRBJ1-4, with TRBD1 as a possible D gene (5 bases). The length of the CDR3 is 16 residues. Trimming left V 4 bases short and J 1 base short, with 13 bases between. Germline V CDR1 and CDR2: LNHDA, SQIVND (reference sequence).

This clone was found once. V usage is TRBV23-1 and J usage is TRBJ2-1, with 8 bases identical to TRBD2. TRBV23-1 is recorded as an ORF, its role being uncertain. CDR3 length: 15 residues. V trimming: 1 base; J trimming: 10 bases; junction bases outside the gene matches: 9. The chain's CDR3 is CASSQLGAGVWEQFF. The CDR3 bases are TGCGCCAGCAGTCAATTAGGAGCGGGAGTCTGGGAGCAGTTCTTC.

This clone came up a few times. The chain links TRBV7-9 to TRBJ1-4, with D hard to call. The germline V gene has CDR1 SEHNR and CDR2 FQNEAQ (reference sequence). The CDR3 has 15 amino acids. The V and J ends lost 0 bases and 4 bases respectively, with 9 bases between them. The CDR3: CASSLAGRDNEKLFF. CDR3 nucleotide sequence: TGTGCCAGCAGCTTAGCTGGTAGAGATAATGAAAAACTGTTTTTT.

The gene calls are TRBV27 and TRBJ1-1, with D possibly being TRBD1 (5 bases). Germline V gene sequence: CDR1 MNHEY, CDR2 SMNVEV (reference sequence). Trimming left V 4 bases short and J 7 bases short, with 13 bases between. The CDR3 has 13 residues. CDR3 loop: CASSWGGGDEAFF. The CDR3 DNA reads as TGTGCCAGCAGTTGGGGCGGCGGAGATGAAGCTTTCTTT.

V gene TRBV2 combines with J gene TRBJ2-7; tentatively, D is TRBD2 (5 bases). CDR3 size: 15 residues. Germline CDR1 is SNHLY and CDR2 is FYNNEI. Trimming removed 5 bases from V and 5 bases from J, with 19 bases in between. The CDR3 is CASSLEGVNSNEQYF. CDR3 nucleotide sequence: TGTGCCAGCAGTCTAGAGGGAGTCAATTCCAACGAGCAGTACTTC.

V and J are TRBV6-5 and TRBJ2-3; perhaps TRBD2 as D (5 bases). V lost 0 bases, J lost 6 bases, and 13 bases lay in between. The CDR3 covers 15 residues. Germline CDR1 reads MNHEY; CDR2 reads SVGAGI. DNA of the CDR3: TGTGCCAGCAGTTACTCGAACCGGGAAAGGGATACGCAGTATTTT. This encodes CASSYSNRERDTQYF.

V and J are TRBV7-6 and TRBJ1-2; 8 bases line up with TRBD1. Germline assignment: CDR1 SGHVS and CDR2 FNYEAQ. The CDR3 is 15 residues long. J was trimmed by 3 bases and V by 4 bases; bases with no gene match: 7. CDR3 loop: CASSSTLDRDYGYTF. In DNA form, the CDR3 reads TGTGCCAGCAGCTCAACGCTGGACAGGGACTATGGCTACACCTTC.

The chain joins TRBV5-1 to TRBJ2-1, with TRBD1 matching 7 bases. The germline CDR1 and CDR2 sequences are SGHRS and YFSETQ. With V trimmed by 4 bases and J by 0 bases, 4 bases remained unmatched. This CDR3 comprises 15 residues. Written as DNA, the CDR3 is TGCGCCAGCAGCCCCCGGGACAGCTCCTACAATGAGCAGTTCTTC. Translated: CASSPRDSSYNEQFF.

V usage is TRBV6-5 and J usage is TRBJ1-2; D is ambiguous. The CDR3 sequence is 13 residues long. Germline CDR1 is MNHEY and CDR2 is SVGAGI. The germline V and J ends were trimmed by 0 bases and 8 bases, with 10 bases remaining between them. The CDR3 nucleotides are TGTGCCAGCAGTTACTCGAGGGATCGGGGCTACACCTTC. It is translated as CASSYSRDRGYTF.